This T cell receptor beta chain came from a study of OX40 agonist ivuxolimab in advanced cancers. Study observations and caveats: On average, a greater number of expanded clones characterised CD8+ T cells relative to CD4+.

The ends were cut back, 11 bases at V and 3 bases at J, with 8 bases in the middle. The CDR3 totals 10 residues. Per germline, CDR1 SNHLY and CDR2 FYNNEI. Clones were read by immunoSEQ multiplex PCR, and TCRdb kept only the in-frame ones, dropping some. This table has approximately 110,000 clones, 80% to 95% appearing once. This clone was seen only once. Its antigen is not known. Here the sequenced sample was CD4+ or CD8+ T cells sorted from blood, taken in a trial of the OX40 agonist ivuxolimab. The source is an adult with an advanced solid tumor such as melanoma, head and neck, liver or kidney cancer. The J gene is TRBJ2-7, the V gene TRBV2; D not resolved. The CDR3 spells CALGGYEQYF. CDR3 bases: TGTGCCCTGGGCGGCTACGAGCAGTACTTC.